A single sample gave rise to the 22 T cell receptor beta chains below, sequenced in a study of blood T cell repertoires in COVID-19. Method: immunoSEQ multiplex PCR; TCRdb's copy keeps in-frame clones and lacks some. This table has 120,000 or so clones, approximately 83% appearing once. The specimen sequenced was peripheral blood. These receptors were obtained from an older woman with acute or convalescent COVID-19.

The DNA for the CDR3 is TGCAGTGCTATTGAACAGGGGGCGGTTAATAATTCACCCCTCCACTTT. It encodes CSAIEQGAVNNSPLHF. The chain combines TRBV20-1 with TRBJ1-6; 9 bases are shared with TRBD1. Per germline, CDR1 DFQATT and CDR2 SNEGSKA (reference sequence). With V trimmed by 4 bases and J by 5 bases, 9 bases remained unmatched. The CDR3 is made up of 16 amino acids.

The rearrangement uses TRBV7-8 and TRBJ1-5, with 8 bases aligning to TRBD1. The germline V gene has CDR1 SGHVS and CDR2 FQNEAQ. The CDR3 extends over 16 amino acids. Trimming removed 5 bases from V and 1 base from J; junction bases left unmatched: 7. In DNA, the CDR3 is TGTGCCAGCAGCCCCGGACAGGGCCTGAGCAATCAGCCCCAGCATTTT. Translation gives CASSPGQGLSNQPQHF.

This rearrangement joins TRBV6-5 to TRBJ2-1, with D hard to call. The length of the CDR3 is 15 residues. The V gene lost 10 bases and the J gene lost 4 bases, with 20 bases spanning the gap. Germline loops: CDR1 MNHEY, CDR2 SVGAGI. CDR3 DNA sequence: TGTGCCACGCAGACCACCCGGGTGAGGTACAATGAGCAGTTCTTC. Translation gives CATQTTRVRYNEQFF.

J is TRBJ1-3 and V is TRBV6-5, with TRBD1 identical over 9 bases. Germline CDR1 is MNHEY and CDR2 is SVGAGI. The CDR3 contains 14 residues. The junction had 3 bases not matched to a gene; V was cut back by 5 bases and J by 4 bases. The CDR3, as DNA: TGTGCCAGCAGTCAGGGACAGGGAGGAAACACCATATATTTT. It is translated as CASSQGQGGNTIYF.

The chain carries TRBV28 and TRBJ2-5, with TRBD1 matching 8 bases. Germline V CDR1 and CDR2: MDHEN, SYDVKM. Trimming at V came to 4 bases and at J to 4 bases, leaving 5 bases not matched to a gene. This CDR3 is 14 amino acids long. CDR3 nucleotides: TGTGCCAGCAGTTCCCCTGGACAGGGAGAGACCCAGTACTTC. Its translation is CASSSPGQGETQYF.

This clone showed up just a few times. This chain connects TRBV10-3 to TRBJ2-3, with TRBD1 identical over 7 bases. The ends lost 11 bases at V and 4 bases at J; junction bases unmatched: 15. The CDR3 sequence is 15 residues long. CDR1 and CDR2 from the germline V gene are ENHRY and SYGVKD. CDR3 protein: CAAGPGQRKSDTQYF. The CDR3 DNA sequence: TGTGCCGCTGGTCCGGGACAGAGGAAATCAGATACGCAGTATTTT.

The chain combines TRBV6-2 or TRBV6-3 with TRBJ2-3; D is perhaps TRBD2 (7 bases). Germline V gene lookup returns CDR1 MNHEY and CDR2 SVGEGT. CDR3 size: 17 residues. V was shortened by 0 bases and J by 0 bases, with 13 bases between the two germline ends. CDR3 sequence (DNA): TGTGCCAGCAGTTACTCGTTTGCGGGGGCTAGCACAGATACGCAGTATTTT. It codes for CASSYSFAGASTDTQYF.

The genes are TRBV24-1 and TRBJ2-1; 9 bases fit TRBD1. The CDR3 extends over 16 amino acids. Germline V gene lookup returns CDR1 KGHDR and CDR2 SFDVKD. V shed 4 bases and J 6 bases; nucleotides not matched to a gene: 9. CDR3 bases: TGTGCCACCAGTGACGCAACAGGGGGCCGAATCAATGAGCAGTTCTTC. This codes for CATSDATGGRINEQFF.

This chain connects TRBV3-1 (or the pseudogene TRBV3-2) to TRBJ2-3, with a tentative D call TRBD2 (5 bases). CDR3 length equals 14 residues. Per germline, CDR1 LGHDT and CDR2 YNNKEL (reference sequence). V lost 4 bases to trimming and J lost 0 bases, with 8 bases between them. In nucleotides, the CDR3 is TGTGCCAGCAGCCCCGGGGTAAGCACAGATACGCAGTATTTT. It is translated as CASSPGVSTDTQYF.

The V call is TRBV2, the J call TRBJ1-2, with TRBD1 identical over 7 bases. The CDR3 covers 13 residues. Trimming cost V 4 bases and J 8 bases; bases outside gene matches: 7. Germline V gives CDR1 SNHLY, CDR2 FYNNEI. DNA of the CDR3: TGTGCCAGCAGTGGAGGACAGGCCAAAGGCTACACCTTC. Protein sequence: CASSGGQAKGYTF. The complete variable domain, with remaining parts taken from reference TRBV2 and TRBJ1-2, reads EPEVTQTPSHQVTQMGQEVILRCVPISNHLYFYWYRQILGQKVEFLVSFYNNEISEKSEIFDDQFSVERPDGSNFTLKIRSTKLEDSAMYFCASSGGQAKGYTFGSGTRLTVV.

This clone was detected only once. V is TRBV4-1 and J is TRBJ1-4, with D hard to call. Germline lookup yields CDR1 MGHRA and CDR2 YSYEKL. CDR3 length equals 16 residues. V was shortened by 0 bases and J by 2 bases, with 10 bases between the two germline ends. In DNA form, the CDR3 reads TGCGCCAGCAGCCAAGACCCGGGGAGCACTAATGAAAAACTGTTTTTT. Translating gives CASSQDPGSTNEKLFF.

V and J are TRBV7-9 and TRBJ1-5; 7 bases are a match to TRBD1. V gave up 6 bases and J gave up 7 bases; unmatched junction bases: 9. In germline, CDR1 is SEHNR, CDR2 FQNEAQ (reference sequence). CDR3 length: 14 residues. The CDR3 nucleotides read TGTGCCAGCAGTCGGGACAGCTCCACGCAGCCCCAGCATTTT. Its translation is CASSRDSSTQPQHF.

The chain has TRBV2 and TRBJ2-2, with 9 bases lining up with TRBD1. Germline-derived CDR1 and CDR2 are SNHLY and FYNNEI. CDR3 length: 15 amino acids. Trimming at V came to 7 bases and at J to 5 bases, leaving 8 bases not matched to a gene. CDR3 in DNA: TGTGCCAGCACCCCGGGACAGGGTCGAACCGGGGAGCTGTTTTTT. Translating gives CASTPGQGRTGELFF.

CDR3 bases: TGCAGTGCTAGTGGCGACAGGGGCGATAGCAATCAGCCCCAGCATTTT. It specifies CSASGDRGDSNQPQHF. The V gene is TRBV20-1, the J gene TRBJ1-5, with 8 bases matching TRBD1. CDR1 DFQATT and CDR2 SNEGSKA come from the germline V gene (reference sequence). The CDR3 runs 16 residues. After removal of 3 bases from V and 0 bases from J, the junction contained 7 bases not matched to a gene.

The chain uses TRBV6-5 and TRBJ2-2, with D possibly matching TRBD1 (6 bases). Trimming pared 2 bases from V and 4 bases from J, leaving 8 bases between. Per the germline V gene, CDR1 is MNHEY and CDR2 is SVGAGI. The CDR3 sequence is 14 residues long. The CDR3 coding sequence is TGTGCCAGCAGTTACACAGGGAGCACCGGGGAGCTGTTTTTT. It yields the protein CASSYTGSTGELFF.

The gene calls are TRBV7-2 and TRBJ2-3, with D possibly TRBD1 on 6 matching bases. There are 16 residues in the CDR3. Germline CDR1 SGHTA, CDR2 FQGNSA. The V end was cut by 3 bases, the J end by 1 base, with 14 bases between. CDR3 nucleotide sequence: TGTGCCAGCAGCTTGCTGACAGGCTACCGCACAGATACGCAGTATTTT. It codes for CASSLLTGYRTDTQYF.

The chain links TRBV9 to TRBJ1-2; 10 bases fit TRBD1. Per the germline V gene, CDR1 is SGDLS and CDR2 is YYNGEE. This CDR3 has 16 amino acids. J gave up 6 bases and V 0 bases, and 8 bases lay outside the gene matches. In DNA form, the CDR3 reads TGTGCCAGCAGCGTAGCTCCGACGACAGGGGGCCATGGCTACACCTTC. Amino acids: CASSVAPTTGGHGYTF.

The CDR3 region is CASSLEAGSNQPQHF. CDR3 in DNA: TGCGCCAGCAGCCTCGAGGCGGGTAGCAATCAGCCCCAGCATTTT. The rearrangement links TRBV4-1 to TRBJ1-5; D not resolved. CDR1 and CDR2 (germline): MGHRA, YSYEKL. V lost 4 bases and J 0 bases, leaving 10 bases between the germline ends. The CDR3 covers 15 residues.

V usage is TRBV4-3 and J usage is TRBJ1-1; D not certain. Trimming left V 0 bases short and J 2 bases short, with 10 bases between. The germline V gene encodes CDR1 LGHNA and CDR2 YSLEER. The CDR3 spans 15 residues. The CDR3 region is CASSQDWQVNTEAFF. The CDR3 nucleotides are TGCGCCAGCAGCCAAGATTGGCAGGTTAACACTGAAGCTTTCTTT.

The chain joins TRBV19 to TRBJ2-3; TRBD2 matches 8 bases. This CDR3 is built from 15 residues. With 5 bases clipped from V and 5 bases from J, the junction kept 9 bases outside the gene matches. Germline V CDR1 and CDR2: LNHDA, SQIVND (reference sequence). CDR3 coding DNA: TGTGCCAGTAGTTTTCAGCGGGGGCACCGAGATACGCAGTATTTT. It specifies CASSFQRGHRDTQYF. The full variable domain, with the rest looked up from reference TRBV19 and TRBJ2-3, is DGGITQSPKYLFRKEGQNVTLSCEQNLNHDAMYWYRQDPGQGLRLIYYSQIVNDFQKGDIAEGYSVSREKKESFPLTVTSAQKNPTAFYLCASSFQRGHRDTQYFGPGTRLTVL.

This clone came up once. The CDR3 coding sequence is TGTGCCAGCAGCTTGAGACTAGCGGGGGGTGCAGATACGCAGTATTTT. It codes for CASSLRLAGGADTQYF. V and J are TRBV5-4 and TRBJ2-3; 13 positions match TRBD2. With V trimmed by 1 base and J by 4 bases, 3 bases remained unmatched. The length of the CDR3 is 16 residues. Germline V gene data show CDR1 as SGHNT and CDR2 as YYREEE (reference sequence). Variable domain in full (rest from reference TRBV5-4 and TRBJ2-3): ETGVTQSPTHLIKTRGQQVTLRCSSQSGHNTVSWYQQALGQGPQFIFQYYREEENGRGNFPPRFSGLQFPNYSSELNVNALELDDSALYLCASSLRLAGGADTQYFGPGTRLTVL.

The chain is built from TRBV6-5 and TRBJ2-5; TRBD1 might be the D (6 bases). V dropped 10 bases and J dropped 1 base, with 13 bases sitting between them. This CDR3 contains 13 residues. Per germline, CDR1 MNHEY and CDR2 SVGAGI. The CDR3, as DNA: TGTGCCACCTCTGGACAGTCCCAAGAGACCCAGTACTTC. Translating gives CATSGQSQETQYF.